The rows below give T cell receptor beta chains drawn from one sample of a study of T-cell reconstitution after alpha-beta-depleted transplantation in children. One entry per CDR3 protein results from TCRdb running MiXCR on the PCR reads. The sample lists roughly 500,000 distinct CDR3 sequences; about 11% were seen once. The sample here was PBMCs, taken before TCRalphabeta/CD19-depleted stem cell transplant. The receptors derive from a child aged 2 to 9 with inherited bone marrow failure, due to receive a stem cell transplant. Both conserved end residues are part of each CDR3. Each record gives: V gene, J gene, clone size, D gene, CDR3 protein, CDR3 DNA. D genes are given only for firm matches. For some rows the clone size is stated as once, few or many, or as a class when expanded; others skip it.

v_call: TRBV5-1
j_call: TRBJ1-2
clone_size: many
d_call: NA
cdr3_aa: CASSLEWGAGYTF
cdr3_nt: TGCGCCAGCAGCTTGGAATGGGGCGCAGGCTACACCTTC

v_call: TRBV20-1
j_call: TRBJ2-1
clone_size: NA
d_call: TRBD2
cdr3_aa: CSASFPGGVNEQFF
cdr3_nt: TGCAGTGCTAGTTTCCCGGGGGGAGTCAATGAGCAGTTCTTC

v_call: TRBV7-2
j_call: TRBJ1-3
clone_size: many
d_call: NA
cdr3_aa: CASRSGINGNTIYF
cdr3_nt: TGTGCCAGCAGGAGCGGGATTAACGGAAACACCATATATTTT

v_call: TRBV6-2/TRBV6-3
j_call: TRBJ1-5
clone_size: many
d_call: NA
cdr3_aa: CASSTPFGAKGQPQHF
cdr3_nt: TGTGCCAGCAGTACTCCCTTTGGGGCAAAGGGTCAGCCCCAGCATTTT

v_call: TRBV6-1
j_call: TRBJ2-1
clone_size: many
d_call: NA
cdr3_aa: CASTRKAGGSYNEQFF
cdr3_nt: TGTGCCAGCACCCGAAAGGCAGGGGGGTCCTACAATGAGCAGTTCTTC

v_call: TRBV18
j_call: TRBJ2-6
clone_size: NA
d_call: NA
cdr3_aa: CASSPFGGSGANVLTF
cdr3_nt: TGTGCCAGCTCACCATTCGGGGGTTCTGGGGCCAACGTCCTGACTTTC

v_call: TRBV6-2/TRBV6-3
j_call: TRBJ2-2
clone_size: many
d_call: NA
cdr3_aa: CASSHRENTGELFF
cdr3_nt: TGTGCCAGCAGTCACAGGGAGAACACCGGGGAGCTGTTTTTT

v_call: TRBV29-1
j_call: TRBJ2-2
clone_size: many
d_call: TRBD2
cdr3_aa: CSVEGGGRDTGELFF
cdr3_nt: TGCAGCGTTGAAGGTGGCGGGAGAGACACCGGGGAGCTGTTTTTT

v_call: TRBV19
j_call: TRBJ1-6
clone_size: many
d_call: NA
cdr3_aa: CASSNDRAYNSPLHF
cdr3_nt: TGTGCCAGTAGTAATGACAGAGCCTATAATTCACCCCTCCACTTT

v_call: TRBV6-5
j_call: TRBJ1-2
clone_size: many
d_call: NA
cdr3_aa: CASSYSNGQGDSYGYTF
cdr3_nt: TGTGCCAGCAGTTACTCGAACGGGCAGGGAGATTCCTATGGCTACACCTTC

v_call: TRBV6-6
j_call: TRBJ2-1
clone_size: many
d_call: NA
cdr3_aa: CASSYIDEQFF
cdr3_nt: TGTGCCAGCAGTTATATCGATGAGCAGTTCTTC

v_call: TRBV7-2
j_call: TRBJ2-7
clone_size: many
d_call: NA
cdr3_aa: CASSLSDAEQYF
cdr3_nt: TGTGCCAGCAGCTTATCTGACGCCGAGCAGTACTTC

v_call: TRBV20-1
j_call: TRBJ2-1
clone_size: NA
d_call: TRBD2
cdr3_aa: CCARERTSVYNEQFF
cdr3_nt: TGCTGTGCGAGAGAACGGACTAGCGTCTACAATGAGCAGTTCTTC

v_call: TRBV7-2
j_call: TRBJ1-5
clone_size: few
d_call: NA
cdr3_aa: CASSWGGGNQPQHF
cdr3_nt: TGTGCCAGCAGCTGGGGAGGGGGCAATCAGCCCCAGCATTTT

v_call: TRBV15
j_call: TRBJ2-4
clone_size: few
d_call: NA
cdr3_aa: CATSTDPGNIQYF
cdr3_nt: TGTGCCACCAGCACGGACCCCGGGAACATTCAGTACTTC

v_call: TRBV12-3/TRBV12-4
j_call: TRBJ1-1
clone_size: NA
d_call: TRBD1
cdr3_aa: CASSLTGDETEAFF
cdr3_nt: TGTGCCAGCAGTTTGACAGGGGATGAAACTGAAGCTTTCTTT

v_call: TRBV5-1
j_call: TRBJ2-3
clone_size: many
d_call: NA
cdr3_aa: CASSPDRPTDTQYF
cdr3_nt: TGCGCCAGCAGCCCGGACAGACCCACAGATACGCAGTATTTT

v_call: TRBV5-1
j_call: TRBJ2-1
clone_size: many
d_call: NA
cdr3_aa: CASSSGPAGTFF
cdr3_nt: TGCGCCAGCAGCTCAGGACCCGCAGGGACGTTCTTC

v_call: TRBV19
j_call: TRBJ1-1
clone_size: few
d_call: NA
cdr3_aa: CAARAGMNTEAFF
cdr3_nt: TGTGCGGCGAGGGCAGGAATGAACACTGAAGCTTTCTTT

v_call: TRBV7-9
j_call: TRBJ2-1
clone_size: many
d_call: NA
cdr3_aa: CASSLTDNSYNEQFF
cdr3_nt: TGTGCCAGCAGCTTAACCGACAACTCCTACAATGAGCAGTTCTTC

v_call: TRBV20-1
j_call: TRBJ2-1
clone_size: few
d_call: TRBD2
cdr3_aa: CSAIPTSARTYNEQFF
cdr3_nt: TGCAGTGCGATACCGACTAGCGCCCGTACCTACAATGAGCAGTTCTTC

v_call: TRBV27
j_call: TRBJ1-2
clone_size: many
d_call: TRBD1
cdr3_aa: CASSMGQGPGYTF
cdr3_nt: TGTGCCAGCAGTATGGGACAGGGGCCTGGCTACACCTTC

v_call: TRBV29-1
j_call: TRBJ2-7
clone_size: many
d_call: NA
cdr3_aa: CSVGGPRSYEQYF
cdr3_nt: TGCAGCGTTGGAGGGCCCCGCTCCTACGAGCAGTACTTC

v_call: TRBV4-3
j_call: TRBJ2-6
clone_size: many
d_call: NA
cdr3_aa: CASSRRLVRSGANVLTF
cdr3_nt: TGCGCCAGCAGCCGACGACTTGTCAGGTCTGGGGCCAACGTCCTGACTTTC

v_call: TRBV9
j_call: TRBJ2-7
clone_size: many
d_call: NA
cdr3_aa: CASSVDGSPLPYEQYF
cdr3_nt: TGTGCCAGCAGCGTAGATGGCAGCCCACTCCCCTACGAGCAGTACTTC

v_call: TRBV4-3
j_call: TRBJ2-7
clone_size: NA
d_call: NA
cdr3_aa: CASSQEFVPKKLYASYEQYF
cdr3_nt: TGCGCCAGCAGCCAAGAATTTGTCCCTAAGAAGTTGTACGCATCCTACGAGCAGTACTTC

v_call: TRBV27
j_call: TRBJ2-7
clone_size: few
d_call: NA
cdr3_aa: CASSFAWDPSYEQYF
cdr3_nt: TGTGCCAGCAGTTTCGCGTGGGACCCATCCTACGAGCAGTACTTC

v_call: TRBV20-1
j_call: TRBJ2-1
clone_size: many
d_call: NA
cdr3_aa: CSAPGPLRDEQFF
cdr3_nt: TGCAGTGCCCCGGGACCATTGCGCGATGAGCAGTTCTTC